This T cell receptor (beta chain) was profiled in a study of tumor and adjacent non-tumor tissue in lung cancer. No cell sorting was done before RNA was extracted from the tissue. For this clonotype: The junction differs from germline at one of its ends, possibly a read error.

Three rounds of nested PCR, following a modified ARM-PCR protocol, produced the TCRbeta library. TCRdb re-analysed the multiplex PCR reads in MiXCR, keeping a single row per CDR3 protein. The table lists about 93,000 distinct CDR3 sequences, less than 75% of them singletons, with about 16% in the top ten. The CDR3 runs 13 residues. CDR1 is SGHKS, CDR2 YYEKEE, per germline (reference sequence). This chain links TRBV5-5 with TRBJ1-1; a weak D match, TRBD1 (5 bases). The sequencing sample was made of lung tumor tissue. The origin of this receptor is a man aged 60 to 69 with non-small cell lung cancer. The DNA for the CDR3 is TGTGCCGGCAGCATAATAGCCCCTCAGGGAGCTTTCTTT. This translates into CAGSIIAPQGAFF.